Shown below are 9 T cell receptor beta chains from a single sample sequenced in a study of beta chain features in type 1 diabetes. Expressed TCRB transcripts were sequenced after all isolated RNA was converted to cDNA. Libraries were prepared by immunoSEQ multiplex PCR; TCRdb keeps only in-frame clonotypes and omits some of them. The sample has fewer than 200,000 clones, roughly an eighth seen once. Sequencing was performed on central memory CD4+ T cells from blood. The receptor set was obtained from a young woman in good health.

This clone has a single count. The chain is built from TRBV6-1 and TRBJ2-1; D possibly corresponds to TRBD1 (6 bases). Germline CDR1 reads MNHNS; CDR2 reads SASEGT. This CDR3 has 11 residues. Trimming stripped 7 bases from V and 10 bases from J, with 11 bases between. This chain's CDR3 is CASTWTDEQFF. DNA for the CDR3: TGTGCCAGCACGTGGACAGACGAGCAGTTCTTC.

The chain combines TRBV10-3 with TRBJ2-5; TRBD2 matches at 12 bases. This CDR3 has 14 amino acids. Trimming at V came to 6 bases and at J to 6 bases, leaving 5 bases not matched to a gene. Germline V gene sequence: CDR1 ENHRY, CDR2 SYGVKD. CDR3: CAISGLAGMQTQYF. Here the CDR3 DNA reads TGTGCCATCAGCGGACTAGCGGGAATGCAGACCCAGTACTTC.

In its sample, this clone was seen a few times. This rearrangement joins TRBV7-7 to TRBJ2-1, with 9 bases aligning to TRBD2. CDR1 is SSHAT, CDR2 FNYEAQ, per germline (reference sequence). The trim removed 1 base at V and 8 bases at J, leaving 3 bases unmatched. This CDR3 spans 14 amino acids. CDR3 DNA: TGTGCCAGCAGCTTAGGCGGGGGGGAGGATGAGCAGTTCTTC. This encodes CASSLGGGEDEQFF.

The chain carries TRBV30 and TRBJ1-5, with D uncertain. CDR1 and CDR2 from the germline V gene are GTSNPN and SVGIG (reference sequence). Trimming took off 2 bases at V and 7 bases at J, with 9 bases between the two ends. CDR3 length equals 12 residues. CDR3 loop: CAWSFAGQPQHF. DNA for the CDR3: TGTGCCTGGAGTTTCGCGGGGCAGCCCCAGCATTTT. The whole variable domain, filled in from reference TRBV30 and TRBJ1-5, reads SQTIHQWPATLVQPVGSPLSLECTVEGTSNPNLYWYRQAAGRGLQLLFYSVGIGQISSEVPQNLSASRPQDRQFILSSKKLLLSDSGFYLCAWSFAGQPQHFGDGTRLSIL.

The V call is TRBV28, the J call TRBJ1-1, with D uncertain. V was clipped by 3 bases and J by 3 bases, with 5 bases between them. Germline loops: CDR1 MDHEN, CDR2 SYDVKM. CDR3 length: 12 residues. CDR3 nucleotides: TGTGCCAGCAGTTTGACTCACACTGAAGCTTTCTTT. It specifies CASSLTHTEAFF.

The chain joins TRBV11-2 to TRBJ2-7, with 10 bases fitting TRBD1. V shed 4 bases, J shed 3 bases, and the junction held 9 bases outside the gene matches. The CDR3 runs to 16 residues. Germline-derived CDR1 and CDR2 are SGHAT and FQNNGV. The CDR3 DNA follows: TGTGCCAGCAGCTCTCCATCCGGGACAGGGGTCTACGAGCAGTACTTC. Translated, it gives CASSSPSGTGVYEQYF. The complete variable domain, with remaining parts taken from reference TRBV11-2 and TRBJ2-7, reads EAGVAQSPRYKIIEKRQSVAFWCNPISGHATLYWYQQILGQGPKLLIQFQNNGVVDDSQLPKDRFSAERLKGVDSTLKIQPAKLEDSAVYLCASSSPSGTGVYEQYFGPGTRLTVT.

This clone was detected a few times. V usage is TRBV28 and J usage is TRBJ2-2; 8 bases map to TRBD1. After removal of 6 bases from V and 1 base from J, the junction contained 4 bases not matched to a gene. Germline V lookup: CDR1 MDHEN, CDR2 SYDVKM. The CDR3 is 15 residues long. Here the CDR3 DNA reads TGTGCCAGCAGACCGGGACAGGTGAACACCGGGGAGCTGTTTTTT. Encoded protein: CASRPGQVNTGELFF.

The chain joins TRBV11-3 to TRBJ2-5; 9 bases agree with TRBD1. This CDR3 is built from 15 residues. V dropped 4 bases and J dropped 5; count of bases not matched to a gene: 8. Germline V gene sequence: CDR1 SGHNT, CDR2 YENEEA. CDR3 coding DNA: TGTGCCAGCAGCTCGAACCCCGGGACAGGGGAGACCCAGTACTTC. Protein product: CASSSNPGTGETQYF.

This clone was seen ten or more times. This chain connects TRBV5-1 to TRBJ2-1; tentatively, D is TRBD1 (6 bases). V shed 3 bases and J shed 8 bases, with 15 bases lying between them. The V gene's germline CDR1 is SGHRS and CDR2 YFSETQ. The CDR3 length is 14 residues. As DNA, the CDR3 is TGCGCCAGCAGCTCCGGGACAAAGGCCGATGAGCAGTTCTTC. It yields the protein CASSSGTKADEQFF.